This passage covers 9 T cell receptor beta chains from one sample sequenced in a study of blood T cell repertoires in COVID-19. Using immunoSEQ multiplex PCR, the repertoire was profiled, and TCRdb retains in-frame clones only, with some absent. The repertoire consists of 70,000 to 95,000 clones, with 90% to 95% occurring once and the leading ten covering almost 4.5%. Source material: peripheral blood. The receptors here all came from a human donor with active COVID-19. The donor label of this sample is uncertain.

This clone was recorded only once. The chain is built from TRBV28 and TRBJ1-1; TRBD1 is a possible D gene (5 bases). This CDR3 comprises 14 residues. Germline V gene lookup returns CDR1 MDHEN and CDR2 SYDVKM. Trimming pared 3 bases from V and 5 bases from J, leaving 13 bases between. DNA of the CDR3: TGTGCCAGCAGTTTGAATGTGGGGGGGACTGAAGCTTTCTTT. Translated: CASSLNVGGTEAFF.

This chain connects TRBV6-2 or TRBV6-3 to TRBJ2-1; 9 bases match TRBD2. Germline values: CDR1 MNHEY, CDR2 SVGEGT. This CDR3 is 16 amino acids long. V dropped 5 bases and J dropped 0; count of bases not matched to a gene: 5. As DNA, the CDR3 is TGTGCCAGCAGTACCCCTAGCGGGAACTCCTACAATGAGCAGTTCTTC. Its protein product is CASSTPSGNSYNEQFF.

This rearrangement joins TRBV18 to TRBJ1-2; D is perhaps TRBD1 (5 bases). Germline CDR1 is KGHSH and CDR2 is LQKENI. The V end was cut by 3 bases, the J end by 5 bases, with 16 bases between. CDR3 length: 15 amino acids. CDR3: CASSPAGGEWYGYTF. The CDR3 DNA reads TGTGCCAGCTCACCTGCCGGGGGAGAGTGGTATGGCTACACCTTC.

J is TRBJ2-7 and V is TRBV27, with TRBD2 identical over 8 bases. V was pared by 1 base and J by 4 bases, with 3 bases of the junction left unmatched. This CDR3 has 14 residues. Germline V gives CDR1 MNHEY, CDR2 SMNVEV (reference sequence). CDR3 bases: TGTGCCAGCAGTTTATTCGGGAGGGGTTACGAGCAGTACTTC. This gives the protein CASSLFGRGYEQYF.

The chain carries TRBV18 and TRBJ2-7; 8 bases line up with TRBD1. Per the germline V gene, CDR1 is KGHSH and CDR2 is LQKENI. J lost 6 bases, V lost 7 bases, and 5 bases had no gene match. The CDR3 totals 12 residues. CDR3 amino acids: CASCRTGSEQYF. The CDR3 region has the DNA TGTGCCAGCTGTAGGACAGGGAGCGAGCAGTACTTC.

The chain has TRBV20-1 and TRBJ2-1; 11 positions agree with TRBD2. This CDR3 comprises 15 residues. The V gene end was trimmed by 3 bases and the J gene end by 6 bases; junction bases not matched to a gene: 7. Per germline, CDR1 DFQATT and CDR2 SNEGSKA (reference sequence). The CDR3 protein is CSASNSGGASNEQFF. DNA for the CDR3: TGCAGTGCTAGTAATAGCGGGGGGGCGTCCAATGAGCAGTTCTTC.

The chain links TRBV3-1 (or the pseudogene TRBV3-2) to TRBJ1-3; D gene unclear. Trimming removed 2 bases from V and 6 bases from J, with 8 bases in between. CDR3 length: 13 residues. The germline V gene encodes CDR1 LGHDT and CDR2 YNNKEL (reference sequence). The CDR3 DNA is TGTGCCAGCAGCCAAAAACTAGCAAACACCATATATTTT. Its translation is CASSQKLANTIYF.

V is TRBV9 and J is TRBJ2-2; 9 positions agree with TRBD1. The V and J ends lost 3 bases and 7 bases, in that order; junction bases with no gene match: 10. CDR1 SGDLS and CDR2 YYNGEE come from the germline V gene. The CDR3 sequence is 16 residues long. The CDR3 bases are TGTGCCAGCAGCGCACAGGGGGCGTTCAATTACGGGGAGCTGTTTTTT. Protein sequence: CASSAQGAFNYGELFF.

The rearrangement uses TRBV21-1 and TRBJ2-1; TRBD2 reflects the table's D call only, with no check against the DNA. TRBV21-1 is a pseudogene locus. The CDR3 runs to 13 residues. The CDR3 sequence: CASLGTSGSEQFF. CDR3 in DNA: TGTGCCAGCCTGGGGACTAGCGGGAGTGAGCAGTTCTTC.